This TCR beta chain was profiled in a study of T cells in Graves' hyperthyroidism and ophthalmopathy. In its sample, this clonotype was seen a few times. Amplification of TCR beta CDR3 regions used RNA as the template. Primed by the HTBI set, a first-round RT-PCR was run on the TCR CDR3. TCRdb recomputed calls from the multiplex PCR reads with MiXCR, one row per CDR3 protein. The sample records hundreds of thousands of distinct CDR3 sequences, about a sixth being singletons. Hyperthyroidism patients were newly diagnosed, had disease duration under 2 months, and were aged 18 to 65 years. The sequencing sample was made of blood. This sequence was found in a woman between 18 and 30 years old with Graves' hyperthyroidism.

CDR3 sequence reads: CASSQDSARNTEAFF. The CDR3 nucleotides read TGCGCCAGCAGCCAAGACAGTGCCCGGAACACTGAAGCTTTCTTT. V usage is TRBV4-3 and J usage is TRBJ1-1; D unresolved. Trimming cost V 0 bases and J 1 base, with 9 bases left between them. The length of the CDR3 is 15 residues. The germline V gene has CDR1 LGHNA and CDR2 YSLEER.